These T cell receptor beta chains were read from a single sample in a study of blood T cell repertoires in COVID-19. TCRdb's copy holds only in-frame clones and misses some; the assay was immunoSEQ multiplex PCR. The top ten hold over 8% of the sample, which has about 300,000 clones, around 90% seen once. The sample was peripheral blood. These receptors came from a man younger than 35 with active or convalescent COVID-19. CDR3s include the opening cysteine and the closing phenylalanine or tryptophan. D genes are given only for firm matches. A row's size may be missing; if present it is once, few, many or a size class.

>NA|NA|TRBV27|TRBJ2-7
TGTGCCAGCAGTTTGAGTCGGGGGTACGAGCAGTACTTC
CASSLSRGYEQYF
>TRBD1|NA|TRBV4-2|TRBJ2-7
TGTGCCAGCAGCCAAGTGGCAGGACAGGGGATCTCCTACGAGCAGTACTTC
CASSQVAGQGISYEQYF
>NA|NA|TRBV5-1|TRBJ1-2
TGCGCCAGCAGCCAATTCGGGGGAGATGGCTACACCTTC
CASSQFGGDGYTF
>NA|NA|TRBV2|TRBJ1-1
TGTGCCAGCACCAATACCGGGACACCGAACACTGAAGCTTTCTTT
CASTNTGTPNTEAFF
>NA|NA|TRBV12-3/TRBV12-4|TRBJ1-2
TGTGCCAGCGGCGCGGGACTGAAGATAGTCAGCTTC
CASGAGLKIVSF
>TRBD1|NA|TRBV9|TRBJ1-1
TGTGCCAGCAGTCAAGGTGGGACAGGGGGCCAGGGCACTGAAGCTTTCTTT
CASSQGGTGGQGTEAFF
>NA|once|TRBV15|TRBJ1-1
TGTGCCACCAGCAGAGGTAGAGGCTTCCAGAACACTGAAGCTTTCTTT
CATSRGRGFQNTEAFF
>NA|NA|TRBV4-2|TRBJ1-2
TGTGCCAGCAGCCAAGATCTAGGACTCCCGAGGTATGGCTACACCTTC
CASSQDLGLPRYGYTF
>TRBD1|NA|TRBV7-9|TRBJ2-5
TGTGCCAGCAGACCTACAGGGGGGCAAGAGACCCAGTACTTC
CASRPTGGQETQYF
>NA|NA|TRBV9|TRBJ1-2
TGTGCCAGCAGCGCCCTCCTCGGGGGGTATGGCTACACCTTC
CASSALLGGYGYTF
>TRBD1|NA|TRBV10-3|TRBJ1-4
TGTGCCATCAGCGCAGGGGGCGCCGCCAATAATGAAAAACTGTTTTTT
CAISAGGAANNEKLFF
>NA|NA|TRBV2|TRBJ1-2
TGTGCCAGCAGGGAAAGCGAGGGACAAAGGGGAACCGGCTATGGCTACACCTTC
CASRESEGQRGTGYGYTF
>NA|NA|TRBV3-1/TRBV3-2|TRBJ1-1
TGTGCCAGCAGCCTAGGGAGGAACACTGAAGCTTTCTTT
CASSLGRNTEAFF
>NA|once|TRBV7-9|TRBJ2-5
TGTGCCAGCAGCTGGGGGAGGGGGGGCCAAGAGACCCAGTACTTC
CASSWGRGGQETQYF
>TRBD1|NA|TRBV9|TRBJ1-5
TGTGCCAGCAGCGGGGGGACAGGAAATCAGCCCCAGCATTTT
CASSGGTGNQPQHF
>NA|NA|TRBV11-2|TRBJ2-6
TGTGCCAGCAGCTTATATGGGGCTCCTGGGGCCAACGTCCTGACTTTC
CASSLYGAPGANVLTF
>NA|NA|TRBV19|TRBJ2-5
TGTGCCAGTAGTATAGGGAGCTACCCTCGGGAGACCCAGTACTTC
CASSIGSYPRETQYF
>NA|NA|TRBV7-9|TRBJ2-3
TGTGCCAGCAGCCCAGGGGTTTCCACAGATACGCAGTATTTT
CASSPGVSTDTQYF
>TRBD1|NA|TRBV7-2|TRBJ1-3
TGTGCCAGCAGCCCCTGGACAGGGGCTGGAAACACCATATATTTT
CASSPWTGAGNTIYF
>NA|NA|TRBV21-1|TRBJ1-6
TGTGCCAGCAGCAAATCAGAAGGAGGGGCGAGAAATTCACCCCTCCACTTT
CASSKSEGGARNSPLHF
>NA|NA|TRBV7-3|TRBJ2-2
TGTGCCAGCAGCAGACTAGTAATCGGGGAGCTGTTTTTT
CASSRLVIGELFF
>TRBD1|NA|TRBV18|TRBJ1-3
TGTGCCAGCTCACCTCAAGGACAGGGCTCTGGAAACACCATATATTTT
CASSPQGQGSGNTIYF
>NA|NA|TRBV29-1|TRBJ2-1
TGCAGCGTTGAAGAAGGAGGCGATGAGCAGTTCTTC
CSVEEGGDEQFF
>NA|NA|TRBV3-1/TRBV3-2|TRBJ1-6
TGTGCCAGCAGCCAGAGCGACAGATATAATTCACCCCTCCACTTT
CASSQSDRYNSPLHF
>NA|NA|TRBV5-6|TRBJ2-7
TGTGCCAGCAGCTTGTACAGGGAAACGCATATCTCGTACGAGCAGTACTTC
CASSLYRETHISYEQYF
>TRBD1|NA|TRBV2|TRBJ2-5
TGTGCCAGCAGGAAAGGTTGGGACAGGCGGCGGGAGACCCAGTACTTC
CASRKGWDRRRETQYF
>TRBD1|once|TRBV18|TRBJ2-7
TGTGCCAGCTCCCGAACAGGGGATTACGAGCAGTACTTC
CASSRTGDYEQYF
>NA|NA|TRBV25-1|TRBJ1-2
TGTGCCAGCAGTGATTACAGGGACATGAAAGGGGTGTTCTATGGCTACACCTTC
CASSDYRDMKGVFYGYTF
>NA|NA|TRBV6-5|TRBJ1-1
TGTGCCAGCAGTTATTCCGACATAAACACTGAAGCTTTCTTT
CASSYSDINTEAFF
>NA|once|TRBV7-6|TRBJ1-6
TGTGCCAGCAGCCCCTCGGGAGGCGATAATTCACCCCTCCACTTT
CASSPSGGDNSPLHF
>NA|NA|TRBV9|TRBJ1-3
TGTGCCAGCAGCCCACAGGGTGCAGGAAACACCATATATTTT
CASSPQGAGNTIYF
>NA|NA|TRBV10-3|TRBJ1-2
TGTGCCATCAACGGGGAACCGAACTATGGCTACACCTTC
CAINGEPNYGYTF
>NA|NA|TRBV29-1|TRBJ2-1
TGCAGCGGGACAGCGTACTCCTACAATGAGCAGTTCTTC
CSGTAYSYNEQFF
>NA|NA|TRBV3-1/TRBV3-2|TRBJ2-3
TGTGCCAGCAGCCAAGAGAACGGGGGGCAGGAAGATACGCAGTATTTT
CASSQENGGQEDTQYF
>TRBD2|NA|TRBV7-3|TRBJ2-5
TGTGCCAGCAGCTTAAATAGCGGGGGGGCAGAGACCCAGTACTTC
CASSLNSGGAETQYF
>NA|NA|TRBV10-3|TRBJ1-2
TGTGCCATCAGTGAGTTTGGAGGCCCCTATGGCTACACCTTC
CAISEFGGPYGYTF
>NA|NA|TRBV4-1|TRBJ1-2
TGCGCCAGCAGCCAAGGTTCGTCAGGGTACTATGGCTACACCTTC
CASSQGSSGYYGYTF
>TRBD1|NA|TRBV10-3|TRBJ1-1
TGTGCCATCAGCTCACCGGGACAGGGGAGGACTGAAGCTTTCTTT
CAISSPGQGRTEAFF
>TRBD1|medium-sized|TRBV7-6|TRBJ2-7
TGTGCCAGCAGCTACGGCACAGGGGTGCACTACGAGCAGTACTTC
CASSYGTGVHYEQYF
>NA|NA|TRBV3-1/TRBV3-2|TRBJ1-6
TGTGCCAGCAGCCAAGCTCCGGATTCACCCCTCCACTTT
CASSQAPDSPLHF